A single sample gave rise to the 29 T cell receptor beta chains below, sequenced in a study of T cell responses to AZD1222 COVID-19 vaccine. Assay: immunoSEQ multiplex PCR; the TCRdb copy retains only in-frame clones and omits some. Of tens of thousands of clones detected, roughly nine tenths appear once; the ten largest clones hold about 9.3%. The sequencing here drew on peripheral blood, taken 28 days after the second AZD1222 dose. These receptors were taken from an adult who received the AZD1222 COVID-19 vaccine.

This chain uses TRBV30 with TRBJ2-2, with D uncertain. The CDR3 extends over 14 amino acids. V was trimmed by 7 bases and J by 3 bases, leaving 15 bases between them. From germline, CDR1 is GTSNPN and CDR2 SVGIG (reference sequence). CDR3 sequence: CASKREFYTGELFF. The CDR3 region has the DNA TGTGCCTCAAAAAGGGAATTTTACACCGGGGAGCTGTTTTTT.

The chain couples TRBV29-1 to TRBJ1-5; D ambiguous. The CDR3 contains 13 residues. Trimming removed 5 bases from V and 3 bases from J, with 11 bases in between. Germline V gives CDR1 SQVTM, CDR2 ANQGSEA. The CDR3 protein is CSVLTALNQPQHF. The DNA for the CDR3 is TGCAGCGTTCTAACAGCACTCAATCAGCCCCAGCATTTT. Full variable domain (missing parts from reference TRBV29-1 and TRBJ1-5): SAVISQKPSRDICQRGTSLTIQCQVDSQVTMMFWYRQQPGQSLTLIATANQGSEATYESGFVIDKFPISRPNLTFSTLTVSNMSPEDSSIYLCSVLTALNQPQHFGDGTRLSIL.

This clone was seen a handful of times. The rearrangement links TRBV6-2 or TRBV6-3 to TRBJ1-6; 9 nucleotides match TRBD1. The junction had 8 bases not matched to a gene; V was cut back by 5 bases and J by 9 bases. Germline CDR1 reads MNHEY; CDR2 reads SVGEGT. The CDR3 runs to 15 residues. CDR3 amino acids: CASSPAGTGTSPLHF. The CDR3 bases are TGTGCCAGCAGTCCCGCCGGGACAGGGACTTCACCCCTCCACTTT.

The chain employs TRBV5-1 and TRBJ1-2; TRBD1 might be the D (5 bases). Trimming removed 3 bases at V and 8 bases at J, with 17 bases between. The CDR3 length is 14 residues. The germline V gene has CDR1 SGHRS and CDR2 YFSETQ. CDR3 loop: CASSWDRAGFGYTF. In nucleotides, the CDR3 is TGCGCCAGCAGCTGGGACCGCGCAGGATTCGGCTACACCTTC.

This CDR3 is CASSLSETLTIYEQYV. CDR3 nucleotide sequence: TGTGCCAGCAGTTTATCGGAGACCCTTACTATTTACGAGCAGTACGTC. J is TRBJ2-7 and V is TRBV27; unclear D gene. The germline V and J ends were trimmed by 0 bases and 4 bases, with 16 bases remaining between them. The CDR3 is made up of 16 amino acids. CDR1 MNHEY and CDR2 SMNVEV come from the germline V gene (reference sequence).

This chain uses TRBV9 with TRBJ2-2; TRBD2 aligns across 8 bases. The CDR3 covers 15 residues. Germline V gives CDR1 SGDLS, CDR2 YYNGEE. Unmatched junction bases numbered 10, after V lost 6 bases and J lost 6 bases. DNA for the CDR3: TGTGCCAGCAATGCGGGGGGCCCAGGTGCCGGGGAGCTGTTTTTT. It translates to CASNAGGPGAGELFF.

The chain couples TRBV30 to TRBJ1-6, with D uncertain. Germline loops: CDR1 GTSNPN, CDR2 SVGIG (reference sequence). The CDR3 runs 14 residues. Trimming removed 4 bases from V and 4 bases from J, with 11 bases in between. CDR3 sequence reads: CAWKAAGYNSPLHF. CDR3 DNA sequence: TGTGCCTGGAAGGCCGCGGGGTATAATTCACCCCTCCACTTT.

This clone was seen only once. V usage is TRBV5-1 and J usage is TRBJ2-1, with TRBD2 identical over 10 bases. CDR3 length: 15 amino acids. CDR1 and CDR2 from the germline V gene are SGHRS and YFSETQ. The trim removed 3 bases at V and 8 bases at J, leaving 8 bases unmatched. In DNA form, the CDR3 reads TGCGCCAGCAGCTGGGAACTAGCGGGATTTTATGAGCAGTTCTTC. It is translated as CASSWELAGFYEQFF. The full variable domain, rest sourced from reference TRBV5-1 and TRBJ2-1, is KAGVTQTPRYLIKTRGQQVTLSCSPISGHRSVSWYQQTPGQGLQFLFEYFSETQRNKGNFPGRFSGRQFSNSRSEMNVSTLELGDSALYLCASSWELAGFYEQFFGPGTRLTVL.

V is TRBV6-1 and J is TRBJ2-3; D uncertain. This CDR3 region has 16 residues. Trimming took off 1 base at V and 2 bases at J, with 13 bases between the two ends. Looked up from germline, CDR1 is MNHNS and CDR2 is SASEGT. The CDR3 region is CASSEEPPGYTDTQYF. Here the CDR3 DNA reads TGTGCCAGCAGTGAAGAGCCCCCCGGGTACACAGATACGCAGTATTTT.

The chain combines TRBV18 with TRBJ2-7, with D possibly matching TRBD1 (5 bases). CDR1 and CDR2 from the germline V gene are KGHSH and LQKENI. The CDR3 contains 13 residues. The ends were cut back, 1 base at V and 6 bases at J, with 10 bases in the middle. CDR3: CASSPLLQVEQYF. In DNA form, the CDR3 reads TGTGCCAGCTCACCACTCCTACAGGTCGAGCAGTACTTC.

The chain employs TRBV25-1 and TRBJ1-2; a possible D gene is TRBD1 (6 bases). The CDR3 has 15 residues. The germline V and J ends were trimmed by 2 bases and 3 bases, with 13 bases remaining between them. Germline V gives CDR1 MGHDK, CDR2 SYGVNS. The CDR3 nucleotides are TGTGCCAGCAGTGAACTGGACAGCGCATACTATGGCTACACCTTC. Translated, it gives CASSELDSAYYGYTF.

The DNA for the CDR3 is TGTGCCAGCAGCCTAAAAACCCCCATAGCGCGCAATGAGCAGTTCTTC. Protein sequence: CASSLKTPIARNEQFF. The J gene is TRBJ2-1, the V gene TRBV14; weak D call: TRBD2 (5 bases). This CDR3 is 16 amino acids long. The V end lost 4 bases, the J end lost 6 bases, and 19 bases lay between the germline ends. Germline loops: CDR1 SGHDN, CDR2 FVKESK.

J is TRBJ2-7 and V is TRBV6-4; the match to TRBD1 covers 9 bases. Per germline, CDR1 MRHNA and CDR2 SNTAGT. This CDR3 is built from 13 residues. J lost 4 bases, V lost 4 bases, and 2 bases had no gene match. CDR3 nucleotides: TGTGCCAGCAGTGGACAGGGGGTTTACGAGCAGTACTTC. Encoded protein: CASSGQGVYEQYF.

This clone has more than one count but fewer than ten. This rearrangement joins TRBV27 to TRBJ2-7; 9 bases line up with TRBD1. Germline V gene data show CDR1 as MNHEY and CDR2 as SMNVEV (reference sequence). V shed 0 bases and J 3 bases; nucleotides not matched to a gene: 6. The CDR3 totals 16 residues. The CDR3 sequence is CASSLSLPGQGYEQYV. Written as DNA, the CDR3 is TGTGCCAGCAGTTTATCGTTGCCGGGACAGGGCTACGAGCAGTACGTC.

The V and J genes are TRBV7-8 and TRBJ1-3; a weak D match, TRBD1 (6 bases). The V and J ends lost 5 bases and 0 bases respectively, with 11 bases between them. This CDR3 contains 15 residues. Per the germline V gene, CDR1 is SGHVS and CDR2 is FQNEAQ. The CDR3 spells CASSTTGPSGNTIYF. DNA for the CDR3: TGTGCCAGCAGCACGACAGGCCCCTCTGGAAACACCATATATTTT.

The chain employs TRBV13 and TRBJ2-3, with D unclear. Germline loops: CDR1 PRHDT, CDR2 FYEKMQ (reference sequence). Trimming took off 3 bases at V and 0 bases at J, with 1 base between the two ends. The CDR3 consists of 12 residues. The CDR3: CASSFSTDTQYF. CDR3 nucleotide sequence: TGTGCCAGCAGCTTTAGCACAGATACGCAGTATTTT. The full variable domain, its missing parts supplied by reference TRBV13 and TRBJ2-3, is AAGVIQSPRHLIKEKRETATLKCYPIPRHDTVYWYQQGPGQDPQFLISFYEKMQSDKGSIPDRFSAQQFSDYHSELNMSSLELGDSALYFCASSFSTDTQYFGPGTRLTVL.

The chain recombines TRBV9 with TRBJ1-2; a weak D match, TRBD1 (5 bases). Between the trimmed V and J ends, which lost 0 bases and 8 bases, there was a span of 11 bases. This CDR3 contains 13 residues. Germline V gene data show CDR1 as SGDLS and CDR2 as YYNGEE. CDR3 nucleotide sequence: TGTGCCAGCAGCGTAGGAGCAGGGCTCGGCTACACCTTC. Protein: CASSVGAGLGYTF.

The chain employs TRBV6-5 and TRBJ1-6, with no clear D. V was trimmed by 6 bases and J by 8 bases, leaving 11 bases between them. The CDR3 has 13 residues. Germline CDR1 is MNHEY and CDR2 is SVGAGI. The CDR3 bases are TGTGCCAGCAGGCGGGCGAGGGATTCACCCCTCCACTTT. Translation gives CASRRARDSPLHF.

This clone was counted only a few times. The CDR3 DNA sequence: TGTGCCAGCAGGGACACGATAGTGCAGTTCTTC. This gives the protein CASRDTIVQFF. The chain has TRBV2 and TRBJ2-1; tentative D call: TRBD1 (5 bases). Germline V lookup: CDR1 SNHLY, CDR2 FYNNEI. Trimming removed 6 bases at V and 12 bases at J, with 12 bases between. The CDR3 has 11 amino acids.

This rearrangement joins TRBV12-3 or TRBV12-4 to TRBJ2-7; D unclear. The CDR3 has 11 residues. V was clipped by 3 bases and J by 4 bases, with 4 bases between them. CDR3 amino acids: CASSFRYEQYF. In DNA form, the CDR3 reads TGTGCCAGCAGTTTTCGTTACGAGCAGTACTTC.

The chain combines TRBV28 with TRBJ1-2, with TRBD1 matching over 7 bases. Germline V lookup: CDR1 MDHEN, CDR2 SYDVKM. This CDR3 has 12 residues. J was trimmed by 7 bases and V by 8 bases; bases with no gene match: 7. The chain's CDR3 is CASLIGGSGYTF. The CDR3 bases are TGTGCCAGCCTTATAGGGGGCTCTGGCTACACCTTC.

The chain joins TRBV9 to TRBJ1-6; 8 positions agree with TRBD1. Trimming removed 2 bases from V and 8 bases from J; junction bases left unmatched: 3. This CDR3 is built from 14 residues. The germline CDR1 and CDR2 sequences are SGDLS and YYNGEE. The CDR3 bases are TGTGCCAGCAGCGTTAAACAGGGGGATTCACCCCTCCACTTT. The encoded protein is CASSVKQGDSPLHF.

The chain's CDR3 is CASSPTRGNEQFF. In nucleotides, the CDR3 is TGTGCCAGCAGTCCCACGAGGGGCAATGAGCAGTTCTTC. This chain uses TRBV6-5 with TRBJ2-1; D tentatively reads TRBD1 or TRBD2 (5 bases each). Trimming pared 5 bases from V and 6 bases from J, leaving 11 bases between. Germline V gives CDR1 MNHEY, CDR2 SVGAGI. The CDR3 is made up of 13 amino acids.

V is TRBV7-8 and J is TRBJ2-4; D ambiguous. V lost 2 bases, J lost 1 base, and 6 bases lay in between. CDR3 size: 14 residues. Germline-derived CDR1 and CDR2 are SGHVS and FQNEAQ. The CDR3 DNA sequence: TGTGCCAGCAGCTTACCTGGGGCCAAAAACATTCAGTACTTC. This codes for CASSLPGAKNIQYF.

The CDR3 is CASSPPGGRANYGYTF. The CDR3 region has the DNA TGTGCCAGCTCACCCCCTGGGGGGCGAGCTAACTATGGCTACACCTTC. This chain links TRBV18 with TRBJ1-2, with D maybe TRBD1 (6 bases). With 3 bases removed from V and 0 bases from J, the gap between germline ends came to 14 bases. The CDR3 spans 16 residues. Germline V gene sequence: CDR1 KGHSH, CDR2 LQKENI.

The table lists this clone with a count of one. The chain has TRBV28 and TRBJ1-5, with D unclear. The CDR3 covers 16 residues. CDR1 and CDR2 (germline): MDHEN, SYDVKM. Trimming shortened V by 7 bases and J by 6 bases, and 22 bases separated the two germline ends. CDR3 sequence: CASTSGWGRLGQPQHF. In nucleotides, the CDR3 is TGTGCCAGCACCAGCGGATGGGGTCGTTTGGGTCAGCCCCAGCATTTT.

The rearrangement uses TRBV9 and TRBJ1-1; no definite D call. Trimming pared 4 bases from V and 1 base from J, leaving 8 bases between. The length of the CDR3 is 13 residues. Germline CDR1 reads SGDLS; CDR2 reads YYNGEE. In DNA form, the CDR3 reads TGTGCCAGCAGCCGCTCCGAGAACACTGAAGCTTTCTTT. Translated: CASSRSENTEAFF.

To note about this clone: The junction shows a germline mismatch at one end, possibly a read error. V is TRBV5-1 and J is TRBJ1-1; D gene unclear. Germline assignment: CDR1 SGHRS and CDR2 YFSETQ. This CDR3 region has 13 residues. The CDR3 DNA reads TGCGCCAGTTCGACGGTGATGAACGCTGAAGCTTTCTTT. Translation: CASSTVMNAEAFF.

The chain links TRBV5-1 to TRBJ1-3; 7 bases fit TRBD1. The length of the CDR3 is 16 residues. J lost 0 bases, V lost 0 bases, and 3 bases had no gene match. Per the germline V gene, CDR1 is SGHRS and CDR2 is YFSETQ. The CDR3 protein is CASSLGPGGSGNTIYF. The CDR3 DNA follows: TGCGCCAGCAGCTTGGGTCCAGGGGGCTCTGGAAACACCATATATTTT. Full variable domain (missing parts from reference TRBV5-1 and TRBJ1-3): KAGVTQTPRYLIKTRGQQVTLSCSPISGHRSVSWYQQTPGQGLQFLFEYFSETQRNKGNFPGRFSGRQFSNSRSEMNVSTLELGDSALYLCASSLGPGGSGNTIYFGEGSWLTVV.